The clone carrying this T cell receptor beta chain was seen a few times. In the source study's methods: The assay estimated nucleated cells by amplifying reference gene primers. Assay used: immunoSEQ multiplex PCR; TCRdb lists only in-frame clones, some missing. V and J calls and clone size are those listed in that table; D and trimming were worked out from the DNA. The sample carries around 450,000 clones, roughly 90% recorded once. The CDR3 is 18 residues long. Germline CDR1 is MNHEY and CDR2 is SMNVEV (reference sequence). Trimming cost V 8 bases and J 3 bases; bases outside gene matches: 13. The sample is drawn from a study of blood T cell repertoires in COVID-19. Overall study context: Acute-phase and convalescent COVID-19 samples originated in the United States, Italy and Spain.

J is TRBJ1-6 and V is TRBV27; 10 bases match TRBD1. Sequencing used peripheral blood. This sequence was found in a woman in her 30s with acute or convalescent COVID-19. The CDR3 DNA reads as TGTGCCAGCGGCCGGGACAGGGGCTCCAATCTCTATAATTCACCCCTCCACTTT. Translation gives CASGRDRGSNLYNSPLHF.